This T cell receptor (beta chain) was identified during a study of T cell responses to AZD1222 COVID-19 vaccine. The length of the CDR3 is 15 residues. Germline values: CDR1 SGHRS, CDR2 YFSETQ. V gave up 5 bases and J gave up 2 bases; unmatched junction bases: 8. Study-wide points: Spike-spanning, vaccine-associated CD4 TCRs were dominant at 160-218 and 743-854. Mostly white British, mostly female donors; authors suggested clonal diversity may be underestimated.

The assay was immunoSEQ multiplex PCR, and TCRdb's table has in-frame clones only and misses some. The table lists 140,000 to 150,000 clones, 88% of them singletons, with about 15% in the top ten. A word on this clone: Its antigen is undetermined.

The clonotype was recovered from an adult in good health. The sample was peripheral blood, taken on day 0 of AZD1222 vaccination. This chain uses TRBV5-1 with TRBJ1-2; TRBD1 aligns across 8 bases. Here the CDR3 DNA reads TGCGCCAGCAGGTTGCAGGGGGCGCCGAACTATGGCTACACCTTC. Protein product: CASRLQGAPNYGYTF.